Listed below are T cell receptor beta chains from one sample, sequenced in a study of T cells after yellow fever vaccination. TCRdb fed the 5' RACE reads into MiXCR, producing one record per CDR3 protein. The sample consists of some 120,000 distinct CDR3 sequences, under 9% of them appearing once. This specimen consisted of CD8+ T cells sorted from PBMCs, obtained on the day of the yellow fever booster vaccination. The receptors shown here come from a man aged 18 to 35 who received the YFV17D yellow fever vaccine. The CDR3 runs from the conserved cysteine through the conserved F or W. D genes are given only for firm matches. A row's size may be missing; if present it is once, few, many or a size class.

V	J	size	D	DNA	CDR3
TRBV5-5	TRBJ1-5	NA	NA	TGTGCCAGCAGCTTGGGGGGGTGGTGGCGGCCCCAGCATTTT	CASSLGGWWRPQHF
TRBV6-2/TRBV6-3	TRBJ2-1	many	TRBD2	TGTGCCAGCAGTTACTGGGGGGGGAGTTCCTACAATGAGCAGTTCTTC	CASSYWGGSSYNEQFF
TRBV4-2	TRBJ1-4	few	NA	TGTGCCAGCAGCCAATTACAGGTGGAAGGGGATGAAAAACTGTTTTTT	CASSQLQVEGDEKLFF
TRBV29-1	TRBJ1-1	NA	NA	TGCAGCGTTCGACCAATGACAGGGAACACTGAAGCTTTCTTT	CSVRPMTGNTEAFF
TRBV4-3	TRBJ1-5	NA	NA	TGCGCCAGCAGCCCCTCGACCGAGAATAGCAATCAGCCCCAGCATTTT	CASSPSTENSNQPQHF
TRBV27	TRBJ2-7	NA	NA	TGTGCCAGCAGTATCTCCCGAGGTGGGCTTTCGGAGCAGTACTTC	CASSISRGGLSEQYF
TRBV5-5	TRBJ2-7	many	NA	TGTGCCAGCAGTTTTGGAGGCTACGAGCAGTACTTC	CASSFGGYEQYF
TRBV12-3/TRBV12-4	TRBJ1-2	NA	NA	TGTGCCAGCAGTCCCCGGGGAGACTATGGCTACACCTTC	CASSPRGDYGYTF
TRBV6-2/TRBV6-3	TRBJ1-1	many	NA	TGTGCCAGCAGTTTTTGGGGGGTCGACACTGAAGCTTTCTTT	CASSFWGVDTEAFF
TRBV7-2	TRBJ2-7	few	TRBD1	TGTGCCAGCAGCTTTGGACAGGGGTACGAGCAGTACTTC	CASSFGQGYEQYF
TRBV29-1	TRBJ1-1	many	NA	TGCAGCGGCTATACGGGCTCCCGCGGGGCTGAAGCTTTCTTT	CSGYTGSRGAEAFF
TRBV7-8	TRBJ2-3	NA	TRBD1	TGTGCCAGCAGCTCGCCGGGACAGGGTTTAACAGATACGCAGTATTTT	CASSSPGQGLTDTQYF
TRBV12-3/TRBV12-4	TRBJ2-1	few	TRBD2	TGTGCCAGCAGGCTTCCGGGACTAGCGGGGGAATCCACTGCCAATGAGCAGTTCTTC	CASRLPGLAGESTANEQFF
TRBV11-2	TRBJ2-7	few	NA	TGTGCCAGCAGCTGGGGGTCAGGGGCCTACGAGCAGTACTTC	CASSWGSGAYEQYF
TRBV12-3/TRBV12-4	TRBJ1-2	many	NA	TGTGCCAGCAGTTTTTTGGAGGGCGTGGTGGGCTACACCTTC	CASSFLEGVVGYTF
TRBV3-1	TRBJ2-3	few	NA	TGTGCCAGCAGCACTGTTGGGGATACGCAGTATTTT	CASSTVGDTQYF
TRBV6-5	TRBJ2-1	few	NA	TGTGCCACCACCGGAGGGGGCGAGCAGTTCTTC	CATTGGGEQFF